A single sample is the source of the 31 T cell receptor beta chains below, sequenced in a study of blood T cell repertoires in COVID-19. Sequencing used immunoSEQ multiplex PCR; TCRdb keeps in-frame clones, though not all of them. The table lists roughly 150,000 clones, roughly 84% of them singletons, with about 8% in the top ten. What was sequenced was PBMCs or T cells enriched from blood (not recorded which). The receptors originated from a woman between 45 and 60 years old who had recovered from COVID-19.

The V gene is TRBV29-1, the J gene TRBJ1-3; the D gene is possibly TRBD1 (5 bases). This CDR3 spans 12 amino acids. V lost 6 bases, J lost 5 bases, and 11 bases lay in between. Germline V gene data show CDR1 as SQVTM and CDR2 as ANQGSEA. CDR3 DNA: TGCAGCGTGACCGAGGACAGAAACACCATATATTTT. Its protein is CSVTEDRNTIYF.

The genes are TRBV3-1 (or the pseudogene TRBV3-2) and TRBJ1-6; tentatively, D is TRBD1 (6 bases). The length of the CDR3 is 15 residues. Trimming took 2 bases from V and 6 from J, leaving 11 bases between them. Germline V gene data show CDR1 as LGHDT and CDR2 as YNNKEL (reference sequence). Written as DNA, the CDR3 is TGTGCCAGCAGCCAATTCGGACAGATTAATTCACCCCTCCACTTT. It codes for CASSQFGQINSPLHF.

DNA for the CDR3: TGTGCCAGTAGTAATCTGGACTTCAGCACAGATACGCAGTATTTT. This gives the protein CASSNLDFSTDTQYF. This chain connects TRBV19 to TRBJ2-3, with TRBD2 as a possible D gene (5 bases). Trimming removed 4 bases at V and 0 bases at J, with 11 bases between. This CDR3 contains 15 residues. CDR1 LNHDA and CDR2 SQIVND come from the germline V gene (reference sequence).

The genes are TRBV18 and TRBJ2-2; weak D call: TRBD1 (5 bases). Germline lookup yields CDR1 KGHSH and CDR2 LQKENI. Trimming took 4 bases from V and 1 from J, leaving 7 bases between them. This CDR3 is built from 14 residues. The CDR3 DNA reads TGTGCCAGCTCACAGGGGCGGAACACCGGGGAGCTGTTTTTT. It is translated as CASSQGRNTGELFF.

This clone was found a few times. The chain combines TRBV5-5 with TRBJ2-5; D is uncertain. The V end lost 1 base, the J end lost 4 bases, and 8 bases lay between the germline ends. Per germline, CDR1 SGHKS and CDR2 YYEKEE (reference sequence). The CDR3 runs to 13 residues. CDR3 sequence: CASSLTPRETQYF. In nucleotides, the CDR3 is TGTGCCAGCAGCTTGACCCCGCGAGAGACCCAGTACTTC.

The CDR3 region is CASSPKGASGTEAFF. CDR3 bases: TGCGCCAGCAGCCCAAAGGGGGCGAGTGGCACTGAAGCTTTCTTT. The chain couples TRBV5-1 to TRBJ1-1; 7 bases are shared with TRBD1. The J segment lost 4 bases and the V segment lost 4 bases, leaving 10 bases of the junction unmatched. The CDR3 has 15 amino acids. Germline V gene sequence: CDR1 SGHRS, CDR2 YFSETQ.

This chain connects TRBV6-6 to TRBJ1-5; a possible D gene is TRBD1 (6 bases). Trimming cost V 7 bases and J 0 bases, with 10 bases left between them. Looked up from germline, CDR1 is MNHNY and CDR2 is SVGAGI (reference sequence). The CDR3 runs 14 residues. The CDR3 is CASTGTSSNQPQHF. The CDR3 DNA reads TGTGCCAGCACCGGGACATCTAGCAATCAGCCCCAGCATTTT.

This chain links TRBV28 with TRBJ1-1; D not resolved. V lost 3 bases, J lost 4 bases, and 12 bases lay in between. The CDR3 has 14 amino acids. Germline V gene data show CDR1 as MDHEN and CDR2 as SYDVKM. CDR3 in DNA: TGTGCCAGCAGTTTTGAGCTAGAAGTCACTGAAGCTTTCTTT. It encodes CASSFELEVTEAFF. Full variable domain (remainder filled in from reference TRBV28 and TRBJ1-1): DVKVTQSSRYLVKRTGEKVFLECVQDMDHENMFWYRQDPGLGLRLIYFSYDVKMKEKGDIPEGYSVSREKKERFSLILESASTNQTSMYLCASSFELEVTEAFFGQGTRLTVV.

This chain connects TRBV4-3 to TRBJ1-1; TRBD1 is a possible D gene (5 bases). Germline loops: CDR1 LGHNA, CDR2 YSLEER. The CDR3 loop spans 13 amino acids. Trimming shortened V by 0 bases and J by 8 bases, and 10 bases separated the two germline ends. CDR3 sequence: CASSQDRGWEAFF. CDR3 bases: TGCGCCAGCAGCCAAGATCGGGGGTGGGAAGCTTTCTTT.

V usage is TRBV7-2 and J usage is TRBJ1-4; D is unresolved. Trimming shortened V by 1 base and J by 14 bases, and 14 bases separated the two germline ends. Germline V CDR1 and CDR2: SGHTA, FQGNSA. The CDR3 extends over 13 amino acids. CDR3 residues: CASSLEILNKLFF. CDR3 DNA sequence: TGTGCCAGCAGCTTAGAAATTTTGAACAAGCTGTTTTTT.

The chain joins TRBV5-6 to TRBJ2-3, with no clear D. V was clipped by 2 bases and J by 6 bases, with 16 bases between them. In germline, CDR1 is SGHDT, CDR2 YYEEEE. The CDR3 covers 15 residues. CDR3 loop: CASSFFLLVGDTQYF. In DNA form, the CDR3 reads TGTGCCAGCAGCTTTTTTTTGCTAGTTGGCGATACGCAGTATTTT.

The chain links TRBV4-2 to TRBJ2-5, with 8 bases that match TRBD2. Germline assignment: CDR1 LGHNA and CDR2 YNFKEQ. This CDR3 is built from 17 residues. V was pared by 0 bases and J by 4 bases, with 10 bases of the junction left unmatched. Here the CDR3 reads CASSQERGASEGETQYF. The CDR3 nucleotides are TGTGCCAGCAGCCAAGAGCGGGGGGCCTCGGAGGGAGAGACCCAGTACTTC.

The gene calls are TRBV7-9 and TRBJ1-5; the match to TRBD1 covers 7 bases. The trim removed 1 base at V and 2 bases at J, leaving 2 bases unmatched. CDR3 length equals 15 residues. Germline values: CDR1 SEHNR, CDR2 FQNEAQ (reference sequence). As DNA, the CDR3 is TGTGCCAGCAGCTTAGGCGGACAGGGCAATCAGCCCCAGCATTTT. Amino acids: CASSLGGQGNQPQHF.

This clone was seen only a few times. This chain uses TRBV23-1 with TRBJ1-5, with D hard to call. TRBV23-1 is flagged as an ORF with uncertain function. CDR3 length: 13 residues. V was pared by 2 bases and J by 6 bases, with 8 bases between. CDR3 loop: CASSQRGPQPQHF. DNA for the CDR3: TGCGCCAGCAGTCAAAGAGGCCCTCAGCCCCAGCATTTT.

The gene calls are TRBV5-1 and TRBJ1-1; 8 bases are shared with TRBD1. V lost 4 bases to trimming and J lost 11 bases; unmatched junction nucleotides: 10. The CDR3 runs 13 residues. Germline values: CDR1 SGHRS, CDR2 YFSETQ. The CDR3 region has the DNA TGCGCCAGCAGCATGACAGGGGAAGGTGTCGCTTTCTTT. Translated: CASSMTGEGVAFF.

The rearrangement uses TRBV3-1 (or the pseudogene TRBV3-2) and TRBJ2-3; 9 nucleotides line up with TRBD2. This CDR3 has 18 residues. The germline CDR1 and CDR2 sequences are LGHDT and YNNKEL (reference sequence). After removal of 8 bases from V and 1 base from J, the junction contained 16 bases not matched to a gene. The CDR3 DNA reads TGTGCCAGCGAACGGTTGCTAGCGGGGAACGTAGGCACAGATACGCAGTATTTT. It yields the protein CASERLLAGNVGTDTQYF.

J is TRBJ2-1 and V is TRBV6-2 or TRBV6-3, with 11 bases lining up with TRBD2. The CDR3 is 16 residues long. Germline-derived CDR1 and CDR2 are MNHEY and SVGEGT. V trimming: 2 bases; J trimming: 1 base; junction bases outside the gene matches: 1. The CDR3 DNA follows: TGTGCCAGCAGTTACCGACTAGCGGGGTCCTACAATGAGCAGTTCTTC. This gives the protein CASSYRLAGSYNEQFF.

The rearrangement joins TRBV4-1 to TRBJ1-2; the D gene is possibly TRBD1 (5 bases). Germline V lookup: CDR1 MGHRA, CDR2 YSYEKL. There are 17 residues in the CDR3. V was shortened by 2 bases and J by 6 bases, with 22 bases between the two germline ends. The CDR3 loop reads CASSQWQGGRVDNGYTF. The CDR3 nucleotides read TGCGCCAGCAGCCAATGGCAGGGCGGGAGAGTAGATAATGGCTACACCTTC.

CDR3 region: CASSLRGVYEQYF. The CDR3 DNA is TGTGCCAGCAGCCTCAGGGGGGTTTACGAGCAGTACTTC. The chain employs TRBV3-1 (or the pseudogene TRBV3-2) and TRBJ2-7; weak D call: TRBD1 (7 bases). Between the trimmed V and J ends, which lost 4 bases and 4 bases, there was a span of 11 bases. Germline CDR1 and CDR2: LGHDT and YNNKEL (reference sequence). The CDR3 consists of 13 residues.

The rearrangement uses TRBV11-2 and TRBJ2-7, with D unclear. V was trimmed by 1 base and J by 4 bases, leaving 5 bases between them. The CDR3 consists of 12 residues. Looked up from germline, CDR1 is SGHAT and CDR2 is FQNNGV. CDR3 sequence: CASSLAVYEQYF. The CDR3 DNA is TGTGCCAGCAGCTTAGCAGTATACGAGCAGTACTTC. Looking up the rest from reference TRBV11-2 and TRBJ2-7 gives the full variable domain: EAGVAQSPRYKIIEKRQSVAFWCNPISGHATLYWYQQILGQGPKLLIQFQNNGVVDDSQLPKDRFSAERLKGVDSTLKIQPAKLEDSAVYLCASSLAVYEQYFGPGTRLTVT.

The chain employs TRBV6-2 or TRBV6-3 and TRBJ2-5; tentative D call: TRBD2 (6 bases). Trimming cost V 6 bases and J 7 bases, with 18 bases left between them. The germline gives CDR1 MNHEY, CDR2 SVGEGT. The CDR3 runs 14 residues. CDR3 amino acids: CASSLGGLPLTQYF. For the CDR3, the DNA is TGTGCCAGCAGCCTTGGGGGACTCCCTTTGACCCAGTACTTC.

The chain couples TRBV7-3 to TRBJ2-3; 13 bases map to TRBD2. Trimming removed 5 bases from V and 4 bases from J; junction bases left unmatched: 6. Germline CDR1 reads SGHTA; CDR2 reads FQGTGA. The CDR3 is 16 residues long. CDR3 nucleotides: TGTGCCAGCAGCCCGGGGACTAGCGGGATATCAGATACGCAGTATTTT. Protein sequence: CASSPGTSGISDTQYF.

The chain joins TRBV28 to TRBJ1-4; tentatively, D is TRBD1 (6 bases). Germline CDR1 reads MDHEN; CDR2 reads SYDVKM. The CDR3 has 16 residues. Trimming took off 6 bases at V and 7 bases at J, with 21 bases between the two ends. CDR3 amino acids: CASRQQGWAPGEKLFF. In DNA form, the CDR3 reads TGTGCCAGCAGGCAACAGGGTTGGGCCCCGGGTGAAAAACTGTTTTTT.

This clone showed up just once. V and J are TRBV29-1 and TRBJ1-1, with a possible D match to TRBD1 (6 bases). The CDR3 contains 9 residues. With 7 bases removed from V and 8 bases from J, the gap between germline ends came to 8 bases. Germline V gene sequence: CDR1 SQVTM, CDR2 ANQGSEA. CDR3 in amino acids: CSAGQEAFF. The CDR3 region has the DNA TGCAGCGCCGGACAGGAAGCTTTCTTT.

The chain has TRBV7-9 and TRBJ2-7; 7 bases align to TRBD2. The germline gives CDR1 SEHNR, CDR2 FQNEAQ (reference sequence). The CDR3 loop spans 15 amino acids. Trimming at V came to 6 bases and at J to 1 base, leaving 9 bases not matched to a gene. The CDR3 region is CASRPPGGGSYEQYF. As DNA, the CDR3 is TGTGCCAGCAGGCCCCCGGGGGGTGGGTCCTACGAGCAGTACTTC.

This chain connects TRBV12-3 or TRBV12-4 to TRBJ1-2, with a tentative D call TRBD1 (6 bases). V was cut by 6 bases and J by 5 bases, with 13 bases left in between. This CDR3 spans 13 amino acids. Here the CDR3 DNA reads TGTGCCAGCAGCCCTGGACAGCTATATGGCTACACCTTC. Amino acid sequence: CASSPGQLYGYTF.

V gene TRBV27 combines with J gene TRBJ2-2; maybe TRBD1 (5 bases). CDR1 is MNHEY and CDR2 is SMNVEV in the germline V gene (reference sequence). This CDR3 region has 15 residues. V lost 4 bases, J lost 1 base, and 10 bases lay in between. DNA for the CDR3: TGTGCCAGCAGTTATTCCAGGGAGAACACCGGGGAGCTGTTTTTT. It codes for CASSYSRENTGELFF.

There are a few counts of this clone. This sequence joins TRBV5-1 and TRBJ2-2, with a possible D match to TRBD1 (7 bases). CDR1 SGHRS and CDR2 YFSETQ come from the germline V gene. The CDR3 is 15 residues long. V lost 3 bases and J 4 bases, leaving 13 bases between the germline ends. DNA for the CDR3: TGCGCCAGCAGCTGGAGGGGGCCCGGCACCGGGGAGCTGTTTTTT. It translates to CASSWRGPGTGELFF.

J is TRBJ2-7 and V is TRBV7-9, with D perhaps matching TRBD1 (5 bases). The germline V and J ends were trimmed by 1 base and 6 bases, with 10 bases remaining between them. Germline assignment: CDR1 SEHNR and CDR2 FQNEAQ (reference sequence). This CDR3 spans 13 amino acids. CDR3 residues: CASSLGQGGEQYF. CDR3 DNA: TGTGCCAGCAGCTTAGGCCAGGGCGGCGAGCAGTACTTC.

V gene TRBV3-1 (or the pseudogene TRBV3-2) combines with J gene TRBJ2-4; 13 bases match TRBD2. V lost 9 bases and J lost 0; bases outside the gene matches: 23. CDR3 length equals 22 residues. CDR1 is LGHDT, CDR2 YNNKEL, per germline (reference sequence). The CDR3 protein is CARNERREGLAGVVVAKNIQYF. CDR3 nucleotides: TGTGCCAGAAACGAGAGAAGAGAAGGACTAGCGGGAGTTGTGGTAGCCAAAAACATTCAGTACTTC.

This clone has only one observation. CDR3 region: CASSLGQGVSGYTF. The DNA for the CDR3 is TGTGCCAGCAGCTTAGGACAGGGGGTTTCTGGCTACACCTTC. The chain carries TRBV7-2 and TRBJ1-2; 9 bases line up with TRBD1. This CDR3 is 14 amino acids long. Germline loops: CDR1 SGHTA, CDR2 FQGNSA. Trimming cost V 1 base and J 7 bases; bases outside gene matches: 4.